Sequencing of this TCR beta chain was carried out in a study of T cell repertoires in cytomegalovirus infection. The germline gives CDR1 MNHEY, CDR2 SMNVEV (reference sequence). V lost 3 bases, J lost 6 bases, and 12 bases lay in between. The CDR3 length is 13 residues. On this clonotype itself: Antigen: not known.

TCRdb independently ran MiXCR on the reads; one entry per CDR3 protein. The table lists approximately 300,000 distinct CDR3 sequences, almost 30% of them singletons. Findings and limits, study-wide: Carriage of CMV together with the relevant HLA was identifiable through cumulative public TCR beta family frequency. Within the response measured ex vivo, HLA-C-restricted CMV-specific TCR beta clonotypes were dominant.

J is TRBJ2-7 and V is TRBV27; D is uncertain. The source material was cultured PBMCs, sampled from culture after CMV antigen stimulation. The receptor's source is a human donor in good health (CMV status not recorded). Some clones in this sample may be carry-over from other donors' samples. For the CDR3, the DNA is TGTGCCAGCAGTTTTTTCGGCGGTGGCGAGCAGTACTTC. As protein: CASSFFGGGEQYF.